The entry that follows covers one T cell receptor (beta chain) sequence. Its specificity is not known. CDR3 length: 15 residues. V was cut by 4 bases and J by 1 base, with 10 bases left in between. From germline, CDR1 is MNHNY and CDR2 SVGAGI (reference sequence). This sample was taken from a study of graft-versus-host responses after intestinal transplantation. Whole-study context: Recipients obtained multivisceral, liver-intestinal, or isolated intestinal transplants. Recipients across the board were started on anti-thymocyte globulin induction, then kept on tacrolimus and steroids for two to four years.

The table came from immunoSEQ multiplex PCR; TCRdb's copy has only in-frame clones and leaves some out. The sample has 80,000 to 100,000 clones, around 91% seen once. Study results and limitations: Allografts from individuals with graft-donor T cell macrochimerism displayed high graft-versus-host to host-versus-graft clonal ratios. Recipient-marrow GvH clones were detected, some having first appeared in ileum or blood.

The sequencing here drew on unstimulated CD4+ T cells sorted from spleen or lymph node cells, taken before transplant. This TCR came from a human donor who was the organ donor for an intestinal transplant. J is TRBJ2-2 and V is TRBV6-6; D is possibly TRBD2 (6 bases). The CDR3 bases are TGTGCCAGCAGTTCGTCCGGGGGGAACACCGGGGAGCTGTTTTTT. This sequence encodes CASSSSGGNTGELFF.